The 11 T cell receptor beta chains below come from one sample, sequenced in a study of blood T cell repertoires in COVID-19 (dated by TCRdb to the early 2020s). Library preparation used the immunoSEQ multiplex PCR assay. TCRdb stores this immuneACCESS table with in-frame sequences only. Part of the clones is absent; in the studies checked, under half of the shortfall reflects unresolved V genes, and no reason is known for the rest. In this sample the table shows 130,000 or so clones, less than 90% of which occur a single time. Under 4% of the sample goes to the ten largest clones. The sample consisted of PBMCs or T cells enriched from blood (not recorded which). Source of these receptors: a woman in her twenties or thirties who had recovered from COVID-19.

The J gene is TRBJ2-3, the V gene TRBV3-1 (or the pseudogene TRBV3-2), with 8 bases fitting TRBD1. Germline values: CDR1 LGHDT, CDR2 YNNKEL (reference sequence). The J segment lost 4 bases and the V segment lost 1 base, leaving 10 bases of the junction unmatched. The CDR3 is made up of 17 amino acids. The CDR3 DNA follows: TGTGCCAGCAGCCAAGGCTCGCGAACAGGGGGATCAGATACGCAGTATTTT. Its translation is CASSQGSRTGGSDTQYF.

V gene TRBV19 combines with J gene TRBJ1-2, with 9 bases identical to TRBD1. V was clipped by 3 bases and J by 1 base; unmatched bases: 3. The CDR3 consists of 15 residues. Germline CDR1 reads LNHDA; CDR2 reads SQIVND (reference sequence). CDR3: CASSISGQGNYGYTF. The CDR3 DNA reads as TGTGCCAGTAGTATTTCGGGACAGGGTAACTATGGCTACACCTTC.

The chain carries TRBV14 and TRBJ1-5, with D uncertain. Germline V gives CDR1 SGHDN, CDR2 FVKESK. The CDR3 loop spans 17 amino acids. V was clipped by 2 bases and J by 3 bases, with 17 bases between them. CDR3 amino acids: CASSQSGTGTINQPQHF. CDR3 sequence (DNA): TGTGCCAGCAGCCAAAGCGGCACCGGTACCATCAATCAGCCCCAGCATTTT.

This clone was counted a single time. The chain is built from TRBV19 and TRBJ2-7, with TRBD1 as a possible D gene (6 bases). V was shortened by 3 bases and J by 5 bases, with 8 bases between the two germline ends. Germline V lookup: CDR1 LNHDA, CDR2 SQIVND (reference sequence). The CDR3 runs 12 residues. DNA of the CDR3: TGTGCCAGTAGTATTCAGGGGCACGAGCAGTACTTC. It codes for CASSIQGHEQYF.

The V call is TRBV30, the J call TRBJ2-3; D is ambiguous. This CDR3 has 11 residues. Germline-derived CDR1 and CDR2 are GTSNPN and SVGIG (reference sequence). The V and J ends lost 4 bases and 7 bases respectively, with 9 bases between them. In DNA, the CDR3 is TGTGCCTGGACGCAAGCAAATACGCAGTATTTT. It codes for CAWTQANTQYF. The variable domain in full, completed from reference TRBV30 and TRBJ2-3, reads SQTIHQWPATLVQPVGSPLSLECTVEGTSNPNLYWYRQAAGRGLQLLFYSVGIGQISSEVPQNLSASRPQDRQFILSSKKLLLSDSGFYLCAWTQANTQYFGPGTRLTVL.

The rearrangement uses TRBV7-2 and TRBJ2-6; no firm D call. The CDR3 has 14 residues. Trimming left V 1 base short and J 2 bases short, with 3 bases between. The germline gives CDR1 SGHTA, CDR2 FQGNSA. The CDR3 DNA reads TGTGCCAGCAGCTTAGGGCCTGGGGCCAACGTCCTGACTTTC. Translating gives CASSLGPGANVLTF.

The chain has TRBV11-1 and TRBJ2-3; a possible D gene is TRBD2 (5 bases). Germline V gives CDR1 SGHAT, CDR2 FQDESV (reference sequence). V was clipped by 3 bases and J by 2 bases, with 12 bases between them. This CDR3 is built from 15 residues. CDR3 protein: CASSFEGRYTDTQYF. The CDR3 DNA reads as TGTGCCAGCAGCTTCGAAGGGAGATACACAGATACGCAGTATTTT.

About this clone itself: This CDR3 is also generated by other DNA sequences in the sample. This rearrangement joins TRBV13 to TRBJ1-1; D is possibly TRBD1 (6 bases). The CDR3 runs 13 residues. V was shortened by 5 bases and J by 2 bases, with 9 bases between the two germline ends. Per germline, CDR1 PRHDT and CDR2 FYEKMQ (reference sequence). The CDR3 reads CASSPTGNTEAFF. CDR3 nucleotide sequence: TGTGCCAGCAGCCCGACAGGTAACACTGAAGCTTTCTTT. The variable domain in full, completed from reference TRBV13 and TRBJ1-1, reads AAGVIQSPRHLIKEKRETATLKCYPIPRHDTVYWYQQGPGQDPQFLISFYEKMQSDKGSIPDRFSAQQFSDYHSELNMSSLELGDSALYFCASSPTGNTEAFFGQGTRLTVV.

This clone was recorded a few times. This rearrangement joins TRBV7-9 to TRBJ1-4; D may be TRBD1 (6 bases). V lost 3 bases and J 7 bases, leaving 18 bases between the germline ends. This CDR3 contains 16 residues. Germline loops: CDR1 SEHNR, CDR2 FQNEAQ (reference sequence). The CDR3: CASSLDSFGPSEKLFF. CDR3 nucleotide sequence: TGTGCCAGCAGCTTGGACAGCTTCGGACCAAGTGAAAAACTGTTTTTT. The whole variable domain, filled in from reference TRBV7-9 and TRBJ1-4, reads DTGVSQNPRHKITKRGQNVTFRCDPISEHNRLYWYRQTLGQGPEFLTYFQNEAQLEKSRLLSDRFSAERPKGSFSTLEIQRTEQGDSAMYLCASSLDSFGPSEKLFFGSGTQLSVL.

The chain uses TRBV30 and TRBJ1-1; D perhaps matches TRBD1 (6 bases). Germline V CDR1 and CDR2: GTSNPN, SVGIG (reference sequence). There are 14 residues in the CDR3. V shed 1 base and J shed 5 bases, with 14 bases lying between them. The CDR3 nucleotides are TGTGCCTGGAGTGCATCCCCAAGGGGGACTGAAGCTTTCTTT. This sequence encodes CAWSASPRGTEAFF.

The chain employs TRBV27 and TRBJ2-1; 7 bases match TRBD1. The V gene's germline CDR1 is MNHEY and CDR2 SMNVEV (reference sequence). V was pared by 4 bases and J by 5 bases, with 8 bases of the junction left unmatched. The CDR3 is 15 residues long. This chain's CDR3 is CASSYRTGENNEQFF. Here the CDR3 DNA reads TGTGCCAGCAGTTACAGGACAGGCGAAAACAATGAGCAGTTCTTC.